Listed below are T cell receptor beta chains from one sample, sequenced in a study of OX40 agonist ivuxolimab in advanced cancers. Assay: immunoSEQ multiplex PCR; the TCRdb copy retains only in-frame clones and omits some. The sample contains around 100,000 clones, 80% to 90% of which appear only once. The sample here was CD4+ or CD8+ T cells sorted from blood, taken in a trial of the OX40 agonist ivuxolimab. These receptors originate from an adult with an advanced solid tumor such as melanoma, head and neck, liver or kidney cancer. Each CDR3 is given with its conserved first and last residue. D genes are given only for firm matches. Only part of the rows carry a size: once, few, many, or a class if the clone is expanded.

CASSPPGQGYEKLFF TGTGCCAGCTCACCACCAGGACAGGGTTATGAAAAACTGTTTTTT TRBJ1-4 TRBD1 TRBV18 NA 15
CASTDRNSNQPQHF TGTGCCAGTACCGACAGAAATAGCAATCAGCCCCAGCATTTT TRBJ1-5 NA TRBV5-4 NA 14
CATSPQGTVGRPIYF TGTGCCACCAGCCCCCAGGGGACAGTGGGAAGGCCCATATATTTT TRBJ1-3 TRBD1 TRBV15 NA 15
CASKVQGAAYGYTF TGTGCCAGCAAAGTCCAGGGGGCTGCTTATGGCTACACCTTC TRBJ1-2 TRBD1 TRBV2 once 14
CASSPGRYNSPLHF TGTGCCAGCAGCCCGGGACGGTATAATTCACCCCTCCACTTT TRBJ1-6 NA TRBV11-1 NA 14
CASSKSPGQETQYF TGTGCCAGCAGTAAATCCCCCGGGCAAGAGACCCAGTACTTC TRBJ2-5 NA TRBV6-4 NA 14
CASRIAGVGDTQYF TGTGCCAGCAGGATAGCGGGAGTAGGAGATACGCAGTATTTT TRBJ2-3 TRBD2 TRBV7-8 NA 14
CASSLSPVTEAGELFF TGTGCCAGCAGCTTATCTCCCGTCACCGAGGCCGGGGAGCTGTTTTTT TRBJ2-2 NA TRBV7-2 NA 16
CASSRSGPSPGRIQETQYF TGTGCCAGCAGCCGCAGCGGCCCCTCCCCGGGACGGATCCAAGAGACCCAGTACTTC TRBJ2-5 NA TRBV11-2 once 19
CASSEEDYNEQFF TGTGCCAGCAGTGAAGAGGACTACAATGAGCAGTTCTTC TRBJ2-1 NA TRBV2 NA 13
CASGVGGHTGELFF TGTGCCAGCGGGGTGGGCGGACACACCGGGGAGCTGTTTTTT TRBJ2-2 NA TRBV19 NA 14
CASSATGGSNTEAFF TGTGCCAGCAGCGCAACAGGGGGTTCTAACACTGAAGCTTTCTTT TRBJ1-1 TRBD1 TRBV5-4 NA 15
CASSQDFRGVGSKNIQYF TGCGCCAGCAGCCAAGATTTCAGGGGAGTGGGGTCCAAAAACATTCAGTACTTC TRBJ2-4 NA TRBV4-3 NA 18
CASSAASYYEQYF TGTGCCAGCAGTGCCGCCTCCTACTACGAGCAGTACTTC TRBJ2-7 NA TRBV6-4 NA 13
CASSPTGGGSDTQYF TGTGCCAGCAGCCCCACGGGGGGTGGTTCAGATACGCAGTATTTT TRBJ2-3 TRBD2 TRBV7-6 NA 15
CASSYSEGTGEQFF TGTGCCAGCAGTTACTCTGAGGGTACGGGTGAGCAGTTCTTC TRBJ2-1 NA TRBV6-5 NA 14
CASSPRENGGELFF TGTGCCAGCAGTCCACGGGAGAATGGCGGGGAGCTGTTTTTT TRBJ2-2 NA TRBV6-1 NA 14
CASSHIPGGYVDTQYF TGCGCCAGCAGTCATATCCCAGGGGGCTATGTTGATACGCAGTATTTT TRBJ2-3 TRBD1 TRBV23-1 NA 16
CASSVGTDTQYF TGTGCCAGCAGCGTGGGCACAGATACGCAGTATTTT TRBJ2-3 NA TRBV9 NA 12
CASSYVQGREKLFF TGTGCCAGCAGTTACGTGCAGGGGAGGGAAAAACTGTTTTTT TRBJ1-4 NA TRBV6-5 NA 14
CASRSPDQGYTEAFF TGTGCCAGCAGATCTCCCGATCAGGGGTACACTGAAGCTTTCTTT TRBJ1-1 NA TRBV7-2 medium-sized 15
CASSLGLAEYEQYF TGTGCCAGCAGCCTGGGACTAGCGGAATACGAGCAGTACTTC TRBJ2-7 TRBD2 TRBV5-4 few 14
CASSEPREYQETQYF TGTGCCAGCAGTGAACCCCGGGAATACCAAGAGACCCAGTACTTC TRBJ2-5 NA TRBV2 NA 15
CASSSREGGTEAFF TGTGCCAGCAGCTCGAGAGAGGGGGGCACTGAAGCTTTCTTT TRBJ1-1 NA TRBV7-2 NA 14
CASNGQGAIETQYF TGTGCCAGCAACGGACAGGGGGCGATCGAGACCCAGTACTTC TRBJ2-5 TRBD1 TRBV7-2 NA 14
CASSSLSGDQETQYF TGTGCCAGCAGTTCACTGTCAGGGGACCAAGAGACCCAGTACTTC TRBJ2-5 NA TRBV27 NA 15
CAWSLGPTQETQYF TGTGCCTGGAGTCTTGGGCCAACGCAAGAGACCCAGTACTTC TRBJ2-5 NA TRBV30 NA 14
CASSSPPGQGLETQYF TGTGCCAGCAGCTCACCTCCGGGACAGGGGCTGGAGACCCAGTACTTC TRBJ2-5 TRBD1 TRBV7-2 NA 16
CATGQGGGEAFF TGTGCCACGGGACAGGGAGGGGGTGAAGCTTTCTTT TRBJ1-1 TRBD1 TRBV10-3 NA 12
CASSVTGVGTEAFF TGTGCCAGCAGCGTGACAGGGGTAGGAACTGAAGCTTTCTTT TRBJ1-1 TRBD1 TRBV7-2 NA 14
CASGLILVSNTGELFF TGTGCTAGTGGGCTAATACTAGTCTCGAACACCGGGGAGCTGTTTTTT TRBJ2-2 NA TRBV12-5 NA 16
CASSLGAGTNYGYTF TGTGCCAGCAGCTTAGGGGCAGGTACCAACTATGGCTACACCTTC TRBJ1-2 NA TRBV7-2 NA 15
CASRAGQGHSPLHF TGTGCCAGCAGGGCGGGACAGGGGCATTCACCCCTCCACTTT TRBJ1-6 TRBD1 TRBV6-5 NA 14
CASSLSGGGTDTQYF TGTGCCAGCAGCTTATCAGGGGGCGGCACAGATACGCAGTATTTT TRBJ2-3 TRBD1 TRBV11-2 NA 15
CASSRGPIGNQPQHF TGTGCCAGCTCGCGGGGGCCGATCGGCAATCAGCCCCAGCATTTT TRBJ1-5 NA TRBV18 NA 15
CASSSGQGAYEQYF TGCGCCAGCAGCTCAGGACAGGGGGCCTACGAGCAGTACTTC TRBJ2-7 TRBD1 TRBV5-1 once 14
CASSYAAGRGYEQYF TGTGCCAGCAGTTACGCCGCGGGAAGGGGTTACGAGCAGTACTTC TRBJ2-7 NA TRBV6-6 NA 15
CARGRLPNTEAFF TGTGCCAGGGGGAGACTTCCGAACACTGAAGCTTTCTTT TRBJ1-1 NA TRBV2 NA 13
CASSLQGGQETQYF TGCGCCAGCAGCCTACAGGGGGGCCAAGAGACCCAGTACTTC TRBJ2-5 TRBD1 TRBV4-3 NA 14
CASSPTGGNEQFF TGTGCCAGCTCACCGACAGGGGGGAATGAGCAGTTCTTC TRBJ2-1 TRBD1 TRBV18 NA 13
CASSSHRGQLYEQFF TGTGCCAGTAGCTCACACAGGGGGCAACTATATGAGCAGTTCTTC TRBJ2-1 TRBD1 TRBV19 NA 15
CASSARGEGISPLHF TGTGCCAGCAGTGCCCGAGGGGAGGGGATTTCACCCCTCCACTTT TRBJ1-6 NA TRBV6-1 NA 15
CASSETGTDNSPLHF TGTGCCAGCAGTGAAACCGGGACAGATAATTCACCCCTCCACTTT TRBJ1-6 TRBD1 TRBV2 few 15
CASIGVAGVRETQYF TGTGCCAGCATAGGAGTAGCGGGAGTTCGGGAGACCCAGTACTTC TRBJ2-5 TRBD2 TRBV2 NA 15
CASSQVGGRLNTEAFF TGCGCCAGCAGCCAAGTAGGTGGCAGGCTGAACACTGAAGCTTTCTTT TRBJ1-1 NA TRBV4-1 NA 16
CASSPPNQPQHF TGTGCCAGCTCACCCCCGAACCAGCCCCAGCATTTT TRBJ1-5 NA TRBV18 few 12
CASSFRQGRFGELFF TGTGCCAGCAGCTTTCGACAGGGGAGGTTCGGGGAGCTGTTTTTT TRBJ2-2 TRBD1 TRBV7-9 few 15
CASSPILTGGEETQYF TGTGCCAGCTCACCGATTTTGACAGGGGGGGAAGAGACCCAGTACTTC TRBJ2-5 TRBD1 TRBV18 NA 16
CASSLDGIVGRDLKGPQHF TGTGCCAGCTCCCTAGACGGAATAGTAGGCAGGGACCTCAAGGGGCCCCAGCATTTT TRBJ1-5 NA TRBV18 NA 19
CASSLLGQVNTEAFF TGTGCCAGTAGTCTCCTCGGACAGGTGAACACTGAAGCTTTCTTT TRBJ1-1 TRBD1 TRBV19 NA 15
CASSSPGLNYNEQFF TGTGCCAGCAGCTCCCCGGGACTAAATTACAATGAGCAGTTCTTC TRBJ2-1 TRBD2 TRBV7-9 NA 15
CASSESMTRSGNTIYF TGCGCCAGCAGTGAGTCGATGACCCGTTCAGGAAACACCATATATTTT TRBJ1-3 NA TRBV10-2 NA 16
CASSRGGAQETQYF TGCGCCAGCAGCCGGGGAGGGGCCCAAGAGACCCAGTACTTC TRBJ2-5 TRBD2 TRBV10-1 NA 14
CASSESMGGTQYF TGCGCCAGCAGTGAGTCGATGGGAGGGACCCAGTACTTC TRBJ2-5 NA TRBV10-2 NA 13
CASSRHRGEPQHF TGTGCCAGCTCACGTCACAGGGGTGAGCCCCAGCATTTT TRBJ1-5 TRBD1 TRBV18 NA 13
CASSLAQGAAGELFF TGCGCCAGCAGCTTGGCACAGGGGGCCGCCGGGGAGCTGTTTTTT TRBJ2-2 TRBD1 TRBV5-1 once 15